This is a list of T cell receptor beta chains from one sample in a study of cytomegalovirus exposure and HLA in healthy donors. The assay was immunoSEQ multiplex PCR, and TCRdb's table has in-frame clones only and misses some. The table includes some 170,000 clones, around nine tenths detected once. What was sequenced was PBMCs. The receptor source for this set is a woman aged 25 to 39 in good health and CMV-seronegative. The CDR3 runs from the conserved cysteine through the conserved F or W. Fields, in order: clone size, D gene, J gene, V gene, CDR3 DNA, CDR3 protein. D genes are given only for firm matches. Clone size, where shown, is once, few, many, or a class for clones that have expanded.

size: NA
D: NA
J: TRBJ1-5
V: TRBV27
DNA: TGTGCCAGCAGTTCCCTTCTTTCTAGCAATCAGCCCCAGCATTTT
CDR3: CASSSLLSSNQPQHF

size: NA
D: NA
J: TRBJ2-6
V: TRBV6-1
DNA: TGTGCCAGCAGTGGACAGGTAGCCGGGGCCAACGTCCTGACTTTC
CDR3: CASSGQVAGANVLTF

size: NA
D: NA
J: TRBJ2-1
V: TRBV9
DNA: TGTGCCAGCAGCGTAGCACCCCTGGGATTGCCGGGGAATGAGCAGTTCTTC
CDR3: CASSVAPLGLPGNEQFF

size: NA
D: NA
J: TRBJ2-7
V: TRBV2
DNA: TGTGCCAGCAGTGAGGACAGCCCCTACGAGCAGTACTTC
CDR3: CASSEDSPYEQYF

size: NA
D: NA
J: TRBJ2-1
V: TRBV5-4
DNA: TGTGCCAGCAGCTCCCGGAGGGGTTTTGACAATGAGCAGTTCTTC
CDR3: CASSSRRGFDNEQFF

size: NA
D: NA
J: TRBJ2-5
V: TRBV11-2
DNA: TGTGCCAGCAGCCTCGGCTGGGGGGGCCTGGAGACCCAGTACTTC
CDR3: CASSLGWGGLETQYF

size: NA
D: TRBD2
J: TRBJ2-1
V: TRBV7-2
DNA: TGTGCCAGCAGCTCTCTACCACTAGCGGGGGGGCAGTTCTTC
CDR3: CASSSLPLAGGQFF

size: NA
D: NA
J: TRBJ1-5
V: TRBV5-8
DNA: TGTGCCAGCAGCCCTCCCCCCCTAGGTCAGCCCCAGCATTTT
CDR3: CASSPPPLGQPQHF

size: NA
D: NA
J: TRBJ1-6
V: TRBV13
DNA: TGTGCCAGCAGCTTATCAGGGGCCCTTTCACCCCTCCACTTT
CDR3: CASSLSGALSPLHF

size: NA
D: TRBD1
J: TRBJ1-2
V: TRBV14
DNA: TGTGCCAGCAGCCCAGGGACAGGGGAAGGTCACTATGGCTACACCTTC
CDR3: CASSPGTGEGHYGYTF

size: once
D: NA
J: TRBJ2-3
V: TRBV6-5
DNA: TGTGCCAGCAGTTCCGCCGGAGGGGATACGCAGTATTTT
CDR3: CASSSAGGDTQYF

size: NA
D: NA
J: TRBJ1-5
V: TRBV12-5
DNA: TGTGCTAGTGGTTTGGCCCCAGGGCCTCAGCCCCAGCATTTT
CDR3: CASGLAPGPQPQHF

size: NA
D: NA
J: TRBJ2-1
V: TRBV7-6
DNA: TGTGCCAGCAGCCTGCGGGACAATGAGCAGTTCTTC
CDR3: CASSLRDNEQFF

size: NA
D: NA
J: TRBJ1-6
V: TRBV2
DNA: TGTGCCAGCAGTGGCGGGCCCAATTCACCCCTCCACTTT
CDR3: CASSGGPNSPLHF

size: NA
D: TRBD2
J: TRBJ2-7
V: TRBV11-2
DNA: TGTGCCAGCAGCTTAGACCGCGGGGGACCTTCCTACGAGCAGTACTTC
CDR3: CASSLDRGGPSYEQYF

size: once
D: TRBD1
J: TRBJ1-2
V: TRBV6-6
DNA: TGTGCCAGCAGTTACACTTCGACAGGGGTGCAGGGCTACACCTTC
CDR3: CASSYTSTGVQGYTF

size: once
D: TRBD1
J: TRBJ1-5
V: TRBV7-6
DNA: TGTGCCAGCAGCCCCGCAGGGGGCGATCAGCCCCAGCATTTT
CDR3: CASSPAGGDQPQHF

size: NA
D: NA
J: TRBJ2-5
V: TRBV6-1
DNA: TGTGCCAGCACCCGCGGGGCACTCCAAGAGACCCAGTACTTC
CDR3: CASTRGALQETQYF

size: NA
D: TRBD2
J: TRBJ2-3
V: TRBV6-5
DNA: TGTGCCAGCAGAGGGAGGGGTTATGGCTCAGATACGCAGTATTTT
CDR3: CASRGRGYGSDTQYF

size: NA
D: TRBD1
J: TRBJ2-1
V: TRBV15
DNA: TGTGCCACCAGCAGAGATCCAAGGGGGCCTAATTACTATGAGCAGTTCTTC
CDR3: CATSRDPRGPNYYEQFF

size: NA
D: TRBD2
J: TRBJ2-1
V: TRBV7-2
DNA: TGTGCCAGCAGCCATACTAGCGGAAACAATGAGCAGTTCTTC
CDR3: CASSHTSGNNEQFF

size: NA
D: NA
J: TRBJ1-1
V: TRBV25-1
DNA: TGTGCCAGCAGTGAAATTGATAGAAAGGCTTTCTTT
CDR3: CASSEIDRKAFF

size: NA
D: NA
J: TRBJ2-2
V: TRBV6-1
DNA: TGTGCCAGCAGAGAGGCAAACACCGGGGAGCTGTTTTTT
CDR3: CASREANTGELFF

size: NA
D: NA
J: TRBJ1-5
V: TRBV30
DNA: TGTGCCTGGAGTGTAGCAAGGGGGAATCAGCCCCAGCATTTT
CDR3: CAWSVARGNQPQHF

size: NA
D: NA
J: TRBJ1-2
V: TRBV7-6
DNA: TGTGCCAGCAGCTTAATCCCTGCGAAGGGGAATAACTATGGCTACACCTTC
CDR3: CASSLIPAKGNNYGYTF

size: NA
D: NA
J: TRBJ1-6
V: TRBV4-2
DNA: TGTGCCAGCAGCCAAGCCAAAGTCGGACGGGGGAATTCACCCCTCCACTTT
CDR3: CASSQAKVGRGNSPLHF

size: NA
D: NA
J: TRBJ2-7
V: TRBV11-2
DNA: TGTGCCAGCAGCTTAGAACAGATTCGTACCTACGAGCAGTACTTC
CDR3: CASSLEQIRTYEQYF

size: NA
D: NA
J: TRBJ2-7
V: TRBV21-1
DNA: TGTGCCAGCCCTTCTTCCTACGAGCAGTACTTC
CDR3: CASPSSYEQYF

size: NA
D: NA
J: TRBJ2-7
V: TRBV7-9
DNA: TGTGCCAGCAGCTCTGTGTCAGGAAACTACGAGCAGTACTTC
CDR3: CASSSVSGNYEQYF

size: NA
D: TRBD1
J: TRBJ1-6
V: TRBV6-5
DNA: TGTGCCAGCAGTCAGGGACAGGGTTTTTCACCCCTCCACTTT
CDR3: CASSQGQGFSPLHF

size: NA
D: TRBD1
J: TRBJ1-3
V: TRBV6-5
DNA: TGTGCCAGCAGTTCCGAGACCCCAGGGGGGCAAGGAGCCATATATTTT
CDR3: CASSSETPGGQGAIYF